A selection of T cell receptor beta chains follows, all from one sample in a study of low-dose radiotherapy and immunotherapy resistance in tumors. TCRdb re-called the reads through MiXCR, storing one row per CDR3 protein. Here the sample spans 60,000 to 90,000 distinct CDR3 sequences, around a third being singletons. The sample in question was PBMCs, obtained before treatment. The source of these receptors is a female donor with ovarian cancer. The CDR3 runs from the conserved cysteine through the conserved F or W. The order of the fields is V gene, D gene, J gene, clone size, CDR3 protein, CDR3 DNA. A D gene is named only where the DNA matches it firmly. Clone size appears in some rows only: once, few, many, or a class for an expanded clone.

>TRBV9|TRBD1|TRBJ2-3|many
CASDTGTGGRDTQYF
TGTGCCAGTGACACCGGGACAGGGGGCAGGGATACGCAGTATTTT
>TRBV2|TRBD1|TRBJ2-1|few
CASGATGSNNEQFF
TGTGCCAGCGGCGCGACAGGGTCGAACAATGAGCAGTTCTTC
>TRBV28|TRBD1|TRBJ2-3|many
CASSPTGARHTDTQYF
TGTGCCAGCAGCCCGACAGGGGCGCGACACACAGATACGCAGTATTTT
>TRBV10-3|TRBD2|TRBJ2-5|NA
CAIGRGEETQYF
TGTGCCATCGGGCGGGGGGAAGAGACCCAGTACTTC
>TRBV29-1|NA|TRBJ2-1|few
CSVRAGMGDNEQFF
TGCAGCGTTCGGGCGGGAATGGGGGACAATGAGCAGTTCTTC
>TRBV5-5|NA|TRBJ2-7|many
CASSFTSGGRQYF
TGTGCCAGCAGCTTCACCAGCGGAGGACGGCAGTACTTC
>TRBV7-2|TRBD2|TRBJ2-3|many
CASSLWSRTSGGPVPDTQYF
TGTGCCAGCAGCTTATGGTCTAGGACTAGCGGGGGCCCCGTGCCAGATACGCAGTATTTT
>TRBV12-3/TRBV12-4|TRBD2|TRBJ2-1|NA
CASSPGGGNEQFF
TGTGCCAGCTCACCGGGGGGGGGCAATGAGCAGTTCTTC
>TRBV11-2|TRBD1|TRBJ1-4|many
CASSPYRGRTEKLFF
TGTGCCAGCAGCCCATACAGGGGGAGAACGGAAAAACTGTTTTTT
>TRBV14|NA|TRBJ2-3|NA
CASSLAGISPDTQYF
TGTGCCAGCAGCCTGGCAGGCATCAGTCCAGATACGCAGTATTTT
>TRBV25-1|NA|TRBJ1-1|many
CASIGWDTEAFF
TGTGCCAGCATCGGGTGGGACACTGAAGCTTTCTTT
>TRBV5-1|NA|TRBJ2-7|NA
CASSLGSSGVDEQYF
TGCGCCAGCAGCTTGGGGAGTAGCGGTGTGGACGAGCAGTACTTC
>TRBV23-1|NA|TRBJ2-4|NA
CASSQGGGNGAKNIQYF
TGCGCCAGCAGTCAGGGCGGCGGGAATGGGGCCAAAAACATTCAGTACTTC
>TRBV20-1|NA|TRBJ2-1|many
CSARKGGSYNEQFF
TGCAGTGCTAGAAAGGGGGGGTCCTACAATGAGCAGTTCTTC